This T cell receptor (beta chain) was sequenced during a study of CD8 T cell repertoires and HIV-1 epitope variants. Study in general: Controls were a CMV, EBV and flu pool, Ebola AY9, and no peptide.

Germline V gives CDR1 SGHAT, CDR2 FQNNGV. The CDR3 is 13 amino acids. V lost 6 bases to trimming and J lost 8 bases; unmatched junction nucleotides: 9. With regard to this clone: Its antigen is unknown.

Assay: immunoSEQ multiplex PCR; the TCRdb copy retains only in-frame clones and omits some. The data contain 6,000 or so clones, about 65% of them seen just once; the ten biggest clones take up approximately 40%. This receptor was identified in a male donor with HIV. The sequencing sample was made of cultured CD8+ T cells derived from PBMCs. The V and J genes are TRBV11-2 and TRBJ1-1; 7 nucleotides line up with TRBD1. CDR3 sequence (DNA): TGTGCCAGCAGAATTGGACAGGCTGGAGAAGCTTTCTTT. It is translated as CASRIGQAGEAFF.